A single sample is the source of the 29 T cell receptor beta chains below, sequenced in a study of long-term antiretroviral therapy in people with HIV. Researchers report immunoSEQ v3.0 was run at survey level. Using immunoSEQ multiplex PCR, the repertoire was profiled, and TCRdb retains in-frame clones only, with some absent. Of 20,000 to 25,000 clones detected, around 69% appear once; the ten largest clones hold 12%. The source was unsorted PBMCs, collected less than 1.8 years before starting antiretroviral therapy. The receptor set was obtained from a woman aged 35 to 49 with HIV.

Here the CDR3 DNA reads TGTGCCAGCAGTGAAAGTCATGGGAACACCATATATTTT. Residues: CASSESHGNTIYF. The gene calls are TRBV2 and TRBJ1-3; D not certain. V was shortened by 2 bases and J by 7 bases, with 9 bases between the two germline ends. The CDR3 loop spans 13 amino acids. Germline values: CDR1 SNHLY, CDR2 FYNNEI.

The chain joins TRBV2 to TRBJ1-2; 8 bases are shared with TRBD1. The CDR3 runs to 12 residues. After removal of 5 bases from V and 9 bases from J, the junction contained 5 bases not matched to a gene. From germline, CDR1 is SNHLY and CDR2 FYNNEI. In DNA form, the CDR3 reads TGTGCCAGCAGTAAGACAGGGGATCGCTACACCTTC. Its protein product is CASSKTGDRYTF.

The chain uses TRBV15 and TRBJ1-1; maybe TRBD1 (6 bases). The CDR3 is 15 amino acids. Per germline, CDR1 LNHNV and CDR2 YYDKDF (reference sequence). V gave up 4 bases and J gave up 1 base, with 13 bases separating them. Here the CDR3 DNA reads TGTGCCACCAGCATCAATGAGGACAGGAACACTGAAGCTTTCTTT. Protein: CATSINEDRNTEAFF.

The chain carries TRBV7-9 and TRBJ2-1; no reliable D call. Trimming removed 1 base at V and 6 bases at J, with 7 bases between. CDR1 is SEHNR and CDR2 is FQNEAQ in the germline V gene (reference sequence). CDR3 length equals 13 residues. CDR3 sequence reads: CASSLGVGNEQFF. The CDR3 nucleotides read TGTGCCAGCAGCTTAGGGGTCGGCAATGAGCAGTTCTTC. Complete variable domain (other parts from reference TRBV7-9 and TRBJ2-1): DTGVSQNPRHKITKRGQNVTFRCDPISEHNRLYWYRQTLGQGPEFLTYFQNEAQLEKSRLLSDRFSAERPKGSFSTLEIQRTEQGDSAMYLCASSLGVGNEQFFGPGTRLTVL.

The rearrangement joins TRBV2 to TRBJ2-2; D could derive from TRBD1 or TRBD2 (6 bases each). The CDR3 extends over 13 amino acids. The V gene lost 6 bases and the J gene lost 8 bases, with 13 bases spanning the gap. Germline V gives CDR1 SNHLY, CDR2 FYNNEI. The CDR3 nucleotides are TGTGCCAGCAGCTCGGGGGCGGATGGGGAGCTGTTTTTT. As protein: CASSSGADGELFF.

This chain uses TRBV2 with TRBJ2-2; D perhaps matches TRBD2 (6 bases). Trimming took 5 bases from V and 7 from J, leaving 14 bases between them. The CDR3 has 14 amino acids. Germline-derived CDR1 and CDR2 are SNHLY and FYNNEI. The CDR3 protein is CASSLRTINGELFF. The CDR3 DNA reads as TGTGCCAGCAGTCTCCGGACTATCAACGGGGAGCTGTTTTTT.

DNA for the CDR3: TGTGCCATCAGTGCTGCGGGAGGGCTGAAAAACGAGCAGTACTTC. The encoded protein is CAISAAGGLKNEQYF. The chain couples TRBV10-3 to TRBJ2-7, with 9 bases fitting TRBD2. From germline, CDR1 is ENHRY and CDR2 SYGVKD. There are 15 residues in the CDR3. The ends lost 4 bases at V and 5 bases at J; junction bases unmatched: 9.

DNA for the CDR3: TGTGCCAGTAGTATGCCGGGGGGCACTGAAGCTTTCTTT. Its translation is CASSMPGGTEAFF. The rearrangement uses TRBV19 and TRBJ1-1; D possibly corresponds to TRBD1 (5 bases). V was shortened by 3 bases and J by 4 bases, with 9 bases between the two germline ends. The CDR3 is 13 residues long. Germline V gene sequence: CDR1 LNHDA, CDR2 SQIVND (reference sequence).

The chain uses TRBV4-1 and TRBJ1-1; D perhaps matches TRBD1 (6 bases). Germline V gene data show CDR1 as MGHRA and CDR2 as YSYEKL. V was clipped by 3 bases and J by 0 bases, with 11 bases between them. The CDR3 loop spans 15 amino acids. The CDR3 region has the DNA TGCGCCAGCAGCCAGTCTACAGGGATGAACACTGAAGCTTTCTTT. Translation gives CASSQSTGMNTEAFF.

J is TRBJ2-1 and V is TRBV6-1, with D possibly TRBD1 on 6 matching bases. Germline V lookup: CDR1 MNHNS, CDR2 SASEGT. The CDR3 length is 14 residues. Trimming took 7 bases from V and 4 from J, leaving 14 bases between them. The CDR3 nucleotides read TGTGCCAGCACCCGGGACATCGAATACAATGAGCAGTTCTTC. This gives the protein CASTRDIEYNEQFF.

The genes are TRBV11-2 and TRBJ2-1, with a weak D call TRBD2 (6 bases). Germline assignment: CDR1 SGHAT and CDR2 FQNNGV. Trimming shortened V by 2 bases and J by 6 bases, and 14 bases separated the two germline ends. The CDR3 is 15 amino acids. The CDR3 nucleotides read TGTGCCAGCAGCTTAAGCCTAGCGTCCCCCAATGAGCAGTTCTTC. Amino acid sequence: CASSLSLASPNEQFF.

The chain couples TRBV9 to TRBJ1-4; 7 nucleotides match TRBD1. CDR1 SGDLS and CDR2 YYNGEE come from the germline V gene. CDR3 length: 14 residues. The junction had 7 bases not matched to a gene; V was cut back by 4 bases and J by 7 bases. The CDR3 DNA is TGTGCCAGCAGCCCGAGGGGGCTCGGTGAAAAACTGTTTTTT. Encoded protein: CASSPRGLGEKLFF.

This chain links TRBV30 with TRBJ2-7; D is perhaps TRBD2 (6 bases). Trimming took 5 bases from V and 9 from J, leaving 20 bases between them. CDR1 GTSNPN and CDR2 SVGIG come from the germline V gene (reference sequence). CDR3 size: 13 residues. The CDR3 DNA sequence: TGTGCCTGGTCCCCTGTAGGCGGGGCTGGGCAGTACTTC. Translated, it gives CAWSPVGGAGQYF.

This chain connects TRBV27 to TRBJ1-2; 12 bases agree with TRBD1. The CDR3 contains 16 residues. CDR1 is MNHEY, CDR2 SMNVEV, per germline (reference sequence). Trimming took 3 bases from V and 4 from J; bases not matched to a gene: 6. The CDR3 DNA follows: TGTGCCAGCAGTTTGAGGGGACAGGGGGCTGCCTATGGCTACACCTTC. Amino acids: CASSLRGQGAAYGYTF.

This clone appeared once. V is TRBV19 and J is TRBJ2-3; D is unresolved. V lost 3 bases and J 5 bases, leaving 6 bases between the germline ends. The CDR3 consists of 12 residues. Germline CDR1 LNHDA, CDR2 SQIVND (reference sequence). CDR3 nucleotides: TGTGCCAGTAGTATCTGGGGAGATACGCAGTATTTT. This translates into CASSIWGDTQYF.

The chain recombines TRBV28 with TRBJ1-2; D is unresolved. The CDR3 is 12 amino acids. Trimming shortened V by 5 bases and J by 2 bases, and 6 bases separated the two germline ends. Germline V CDR1 and CDR2: MDHEN, SYDVKM. In DNA, the CDR3 is TGTGCCAGCAGTACCGTCAACTATGGCTACACCTTC. It codes for CASSTVNYGYTF.

The chain uses TRBV6-1 and TRBJ1-1, with 8 bases lining up with TRBD1. Germline V gene data show CDR1 as MNHNS and CDR2 as SASEGT. The CDR3 is 18 amino acids. V shed 3 bases, J shed 0 bases, and the junction held 12 bases outside the gene matches. CDR3 bases: TGTGCCAGCAGTGAGGACAGGGCCGTATACTTTATGAACACTGAAGCTTTCTTT. As protein: CASSEDRAVYFMNTEAFF.

This clone occurred a few times. The chain recombines TRBV6-5 with TRBJ2-1; the match to TRBD1 covers 7 bases. V was clipped by 2 bases and J by 9 bases; unmatched bases: 10. Germline V gene data show CDR1 as MNHEY and CDR2 as SVGAGI. This CDR3 region has 15 residues. The CDR3 DNA sequence: TGTGCCAGCAGTTACCAACCGAACAGGGGAAGTGAGCAGTTCTTC. Amino acids: CASSYQPNRGSEQFF.

The chain combines TRBV7-8 with TRBJ1-5, with 7 bases identical to TRBD1. Trimming at V came to 4 bases and at J to 5 bases, leaving 2 bases not matched to a gene. The CDR3 length is 13 residues. Germline assignment: CDR1 SGHVS and CDR2 FQNEAQ. CDR3 in amino acids: CASSSTGDQPQHF. The CDR3 nucleotides read TGTGCCAGCAGCTCAACAGGGGATCAGCCCCAGCATTTT.

The chain carries TRBV11-3 and TRBJ2-5; D remains unclear. Per germline, CDR1 SGHNT and CDR2 YENEEA. This CDR3 comprises 13 residues. V gave up 4 bases and J gave up 4 bases, with 10 bases separating them. This chain's CDR3 is CASSYGISETQYF. CDR3 sequence (DNA): TGTGCCAGCAGCTATGGGATCTCAGAGACCCAGTACTTC.

The V and J genes are TRBV11-2 and TRBJ1-4; D is ambiguous. The V and J ends lost 3 bases and 0 bases respectively, with 11 bases between them. The germline CDR1 and CDR2 sequences are SGHAT and FQNNGV. The CDR3 length is 16 residues. The DNA of the CDR3 is TGTGCCAGCAGCTTCGCAAGGTTCGCAACTAATGAAAAACTGTTTTTT. Amino acids: CASSFARFATNEKLFF.

The V and J genes are TRBV19 and TRBJ2-1; 11 nucleotides agree with TRBD2. Looked up from germline, CDR1 is LNHDA and CDR2 is SQIVND (reference sequence). V dropped 7 bases and J dropped 9; count of bases not matched to a gene: 5. The CDR3 runs to 13 residues. CDR3 DNA sequence: TGTGCCAGTAATCGGCTAGCGGGAGGTGAGCAGTTCTTC. Encoded protein: CASNRLAGGEQFF.

The chain recombines TRBV2 with TRBJ1-5; D is unresolved. Trimming removed 2 bases from V and 2 bases from J, with 19 bases in between. The CDR3 is 18 residues long. CDR1 SNHLY and CDR2 FYNNEI come from the germline V gene. The CDR3 bases are TGTGCCAGCAGTGAAAATTCGGCCGCCACGTTGGGCAATCAGCCCCAGCATTTT. Translated: CASSENSAATLGNQPQHF. Looking up the rest from reference TRBV2 and TRBJ1-5 gives the full variable domain: EPEVTQTPSHQVTQMGQEVILRCVPISNHLYFYWYRQILGQKVEFLVSFYNNEISEKSEIFDDQFSVERPDGSNFTLKIRSTKLEDSAMYFCASSENSAATLGNQPQHFGDGTRLSIL.

This chain joins TRBV5-1 and TRBJ2-1; TRBD2 might be the D (6 bases). This CDR3 has 14 amino acids. The germline V and J ends were trimmed by 1 base and 7 bases, with 12 bases remaining between them. Germline lookup yields CDR1 SGHRS and CDR2 YFSETQ. CDR3 nucleotide sequence: TGCGCCAGCAGCTTGTTTCCGGGGGAAAATGAGCAGTTCTTC. It encodes CASSLFPGENEQFF.

The rearrangement joins TRBV2 to TRBJ1-1, with TRBD1 as a possible D gene (6 bases). The CDR3 has 13 residues. V gave up 3 bases and J gave up 6 bases, with 11 bases separating them. Per the germline V gene, CDR1 is SNHLY and CDR2 is FYNNEI. CDR3 sequence: CASSDLTGPEAFF. The CDR3 DNA follows: TGTGCCAGCAGTGATCTTACAGGGCCTGAAGCTTTCTTT.

This clone counts as medium-sized. The chain recombines TRBV7-9 with TRBJ2-3; D is unclear. This CDR3 spans 11 amino acids. CDR1 and CDR2 (germline): SEHNR, FQNEAQ (reference sequence). V was trimmed by 4 bases and J by 2 bases, leaving 1 base between them. CDR3 sequence: CASSSTDTQYF. The CDR3 coding sequence is TGTGCCAGCAGCTCCACAGATACGCAGTATTTT.

This rearrangement joins TRBV10-3 to TRBJ2-7, with unresolved D. The CDR3 extends over 10 amino acids. V was cut by 10 bases and J by 3 bases, with 7 bases left in between. Germline CDR1 ENHRY, CDR2 SYGVKD. CDR3 in DNA: TGTGCCACCTCAGACTACGAGCAGTACTTC. It specifies CATSDYEQYF.

The V gene is TRBV18, the J gene TRBJ2-6; 9 positions agree with TRBD1. V dropped 2 bases and J dropped 1; count of bases not matched to a gene: 3. The CDR3 contains 17 residues. CDR1 and CDR2 from the germline V gene are KGHSH and LQKENI. CDR3 nucleotide sequence: TGTGCCAGCTCACCAAGGGGACAGGGTTCTGGGGCCAACGTCCTGACTTTC. The encoded protein is CASSPRGQGSGANVLTF.

This chain links TRBV19 with TRBJ2-2; weak D call: TRBD1 (7 bases). The V end lost 3 bases, the J end lost 4 bases, and 18 bases lay between the germline ends. The germline V gene encodes CDR1 LNHDA and CDR2 SQIVND (reference sequence). CDR3 length: 17 residues. The CDR3, as DNA: TGTGCCAGTAGTATCGACGCGACAGGGAGGAGCACCGGGGAGCTGTTTTTT. Its protein product is CASSIDATGRSTGELFF.